Below, 29 T cell receptor beta chains from the same sample are listed, as sequenced in a study of blood T cell repertoires in COVID-19. This table comes from immunoSEQ multiplex PCR, and its TCRdb copy is limited to in-frame clones, with some not included. Of approximately 160,000 clones in the sample, over 80% were seen once. Material: peripheral blood. The origin of the receptors is an older man who had recovered from COVID-19.

The sample holds one count of this clone. CDR3 in amino acids: CAWSVTAPSYEQYF. In DNA, the CDR3 is TGTGCCTGGAGTGTGACAGCCCCCTCCTACGAGCAGTACTTC. The chain joins TRBV30 to TRBJ2-7, with D possibly TRBD1 on 5 matching bases. Trimming left V 0 bases short and J 0 bases short, with 9 bases between. CDR3 length: 14 amino acids. CDR1 and CDR2 from the germline V gene are GTSNPN and SVGIG (reference sequence).

The J gene is TRBJ2-3, the V gene TRBV12-5; 12 bases line up with TRBD2. The V and J ends lost 7 bases and 11 bases, in that order; junction bases with no gene match: 4. The CDR3 is made up of 12 amino acids. Germline V gene lookup returns CDR1 LGHNT and CDR2 FRNRAP. The CDR3 bases are TGTGCTAGTGCCCTAGCGGGAGGGAGGCAGTATTTT. Its protein is CASALAGGRQYF.

The chain recombines TRBV11-2 with TRBJ2-2; TRBD2 might be the D (5 bases). The ends were cut back, 1 base at V and 0 bases at J, with 6 bases in the middle. From germline, CDR1 is SGHAT and CDR2 FQNNGV. The CDR3 consists of 15 residues. CDR3 in amino acids: CASSLADSNTGELFF. In DNA form, the CDR3 reads TGTGCCAGCAGCTTAGCGGACTCGAACACCGGGGAGCTGTTTTTT.

The chain combines TRBV5-1 with TRBJ1-6; no clear D gene. The V end lost 4 bases, the J end lost 4 bases, and 9 bases lay between the germline ends. Germline V gives CDR1 SGHRS, CDR2 YFSETQ. CDR3 length equals 14 residues. The CDR3 protein is CASSAGEYNSPLHF. The CDR3 DNA reads as TGCGCCAGCAGCGCCGGGGAATATAATTCACCCCTCCACTTT.

The gene calls are TRBV6-5 and TRBJ1-2, with TRBD1 matching 8 bases. Germline CDR1 reads MNHEY; CDR2 reads SVGAGI. The CDR3 has 13 amino acids. Losses at the gene ends were 7 bases for V and 4 bases for J; bases not matched to a gene: 5. The CDR3 coding sequence is TGTGCCAGCAAGTGGACAGGGTCCTATGGCTACACCTTC. Translating it yields CASKWTGSYGYTF.

V usage is TRBV28 and J usage is TRBJ1-1; D is perhaps TRBD1 (6 bases). V lost 2 bases and J lost 4, with 17 bases in between. Per germline, CDR1 MDHEN and CDR2 SYDVKM. The CDR3 runs 16 residues. Written as DNA, the CDR3 is TGTGCCAGCAGTTTACTTAGGGGGGGGAGTACCACTGAAGCTTTCTTT. Translated: CASSLLRGGSTTEAFF.

This chain uses TRBV9 with TRBJ2-1; D unclear. V was shortened by 3 bases and J by 5 bases, with 18 bases between the two germline ends. Germline CDR1 is SGDLS and CDR2 is YYNGEE. The CDR3 totals 16 residues. The CDR3 sequence: CASSASPRGPDNEQFF. The CDR3 DNA reads TGTGCCAGCAGCGCCTCCCCGCGCGGCCCTGACAATGAGCAGTTCTTC. Combining the CDR3 with reference TRBV9 and TRBJ2-1 gives the whole variable domain DSGVTQTPKHLITATGQRVTLRCSPRSGDLSVYWYQQSLDQGLQFLIQYYNGEERAKGNILERFSAQQFPDLHSELNLSSLELGDSALYFCASSASPRGPDNEQFFGPGTRLTVL.

The chain joins TRBV9 to TRBJ2-7; 8 positions match TRBD2. CDR1 is SGDLS and CDR2 is YYNGEE in the germline V gene. There are 14 residues in the CDR3. J was trimmed by 0 bases and V by 3 bases; bases with no gene match: 2. DNA for the CDR3: TGTGCCAGCAGCGACCGGGAGGGCTCCTACGAGCAGTACTTC. This codes for CASSDREGSYEQYF.

The chain carries TRBV13 and TRBJ1-1, with unresolved D. V lost 1 base and J 3 bases, leaving 18 bases between the germline ends. The CDR3 has 17 residues. The germline V gene encodes CDR1 PRHDT and CDR2 FYEKMQ (reference sequence). CDR3 sequence (DNA): TGTGCCAGCAGCTTAGTAGATATCCCCCTAGTTCACACTGAAGCTTTCTTT. As protein: CASSLVDIPLVHTEAFF. The whole variable domain, remainder taken from reference TRBV13 and TRBJ1-1, is AAGVIQSPRHLIKEKRETATLKCYPIPRHDTVYWYQQGPGQDPQFLISFYEKMQSDKGSIPDRFSAQQFSDYHSELNMSSLELGDSALYFCASSLVDIPLVHTEAFFGQGTRLTVV.

The chain couples TRBV9 to TRBJ1-2, with a tentative D call TRBD1 (5 bases). The germline CDR1 and CDR2 sequences are SGDLS and YYNGEE. V lost 10 bases and J 5 bases, leaving 27 bases between the germline ends. The length of the CDR3 is 16 residues. This CDR3 is CASSRGDSRILYGYTF. As DNA, the CDR3 is TGTGCCTCCTCTCGGGGGGACTCTCGAATCCTTTATGGCTACACCTTC.

The chain recombines TRBV5-1 with TRBJ2-7, with D possibly being TRBD2 (5 bases). The CDR3 runs 13 residues. Germline CDR1 reads SGHRS; CDR2 reads YFSETQ. Between the trimmed V and J ends, which lost 4 bases and 4 bases, there was a span of 12 bases. The CDR3 coding sequence is TGCGCCAGCAGCCCGTCTCCGGGGTACGAGCAGTACTTC. Its protein is CASSPSPGYEQYF.

V gene TRBV19 combines with J gene TRBJ2-7; 8 bases are shared with TRBD2. This CDR3 comprises 13 residues. Germline CDR1 and CDR2: LNHDA and SQIVND (reference sequence). V gave up 2 bases and J gave up 4 bases; unmatched junction bases: 1. The CDR3 protein is CASSITGGYEQYF. The CDR3 nucleotides are TGTGCCAGTAGTATAACGGGGGGGTACGAGCAGTACTTC.

To note about this clone: Possible read error: a much larger clone is one base away. The J gene is TRBJ1-1, the V gene TRBV7-9, with D tentatively TRBD1 (5 bases). CDR3 length: 13 residues. The V gene's germline CDR1 is SEHNR and CDR2 FQNEAQ (reference sequence). The ends were cut back, 1 base at V and 3 bases at J, with 6 bases in the middle. In DNA form, the CDR3 reads TGTGCCAGCAGCTTAGGACAGTACACTGAAGCTTTCTTT. As protein: CASSLGQYTEAFF.

This clone has just one count. The chain employs TRBV7-9 and TRBJ1-2; TRBD1 matches 7 bases. Germline CDR1 is SEHNR and CDR2 is FQNEAQ (reference sequence). V was pared by 4 bases and J by 4 bases, with 9 bases of the junction left unmatched. The CDR3 covers 15 residues. The CDR3 loop reads CASSYAIDRVYGYTF. The CDR3 DNA follows: TGTGCCAGCAGCTATGCCATTGACAGGGTCTATGGCTACACCTTC.

The table lists this clone with a count of one. V is TRBV2 and J is TRBJ2-6; 10 positions match TRBD1. The V gene end was trimmed by 6 bases and the J gene end by 4 bases; junction bases not matched to a gene: 6. Germline CDR1 and CDR2: SNHLY and FYNNEI. The CDR3 sequence is 16 residues long. The CDR3, as DNA: TGTGCCAGCAGAACCGGGACAGGGGTAGGGGCCAACGTCCTGACTTTC. Translated: CASRTGTGVGANVLTF.

The rearrangement joins TRBV19 to TRBJ1-2; D is possibly TRBD1 (6 bases). The V gene lost 3 bases and the J gene lost 7 bases, with 15 bases spanning the gap. CDR3 length equals 14 residues. Germline V gene lookup returns CDR1 LNHDA and CDR2 SQIVND (reference sequence). Here the CDR3 reads CASSILGQLVGYTF. In DNA, the CDR3 is TGTGCCAGTAGTATCCTAGGACAGTTGGTTGGCTACACCTTC. Looking up the rest from reference TRBV19 and TRBJ1-2 gives the full variable domain: DGGITQSPKYLFRKEGQNVTLSCEQNLNHDAMYWYRQDPGQGLRLIYYSQIVNDFQKGDIAEGYSVSREKKESFPLTVTSAQKNPTAFYLCASSILGQLVGYTFGSGTRLTVV.

V usage is TRBV28 and J usage is TRBJ1-2; D is uncertain. CDR3 size: 13 residues. Germline CDR1 and CDR2: MDHEN and SYDVKM. V was shortened by 6 bases and J by 5 bases, with 13 bases between the two germline ends. CDR3 sequence: CASSIQFKYGYTF. In DNA, the CDR3 is TGTGCCAGCAGCATCCAGTTCAAGTATGGCTACACCTTC.

CDR3 in DNA: TGTGCTAGTGGTTATCAGGTCCAAGAGACCCAGTACTTC. It encodes CASGYQVQETQYF. The chain employs TRBV12-5 and TRBJ2-5; no reliable D call. V gave up 4 bases and J gave up 1 base, with 7 bases separating them. Germline V gives CDR1 LGHNT, CDR2 FRNRAP. CDR3 length equals 13 residues.

This clone was seen repeatedly, ten times or more. The rearrangement uses TRBV5-1 and TRBJ2-7, with TRBD2 matching over 8 bases. The length of the CDR3 is 17 residues. The ends lost 0 bases at V and 6 bases at J; junction bases unmatched: 14. The germline V gene encodes CDR1 SGHRS and CDR2 YFSETQ. The CDR3 DNA reads TGCGCCAGCAGCTTGGGGCCCCTGGGTAGCGGGGAAAGCGAGCAGTACTTC. Translation gives CASSLGPLGSGESEQYF.

This CDR3 reads CASSGAAGYYSYEQYF. The CDR3, as DNA: TGTGCCAGCAGCGGGGCAGCGGGATACTACTCCTACGAGCAGTACTTC. V gene TRBV6-2 or TRBV6-3 combines with J gene TRBJ2-7; 7 nucleotides agree with TRBD2. V shed 6 bases and J 0 bases; nucleotides not matched to a gene: 11. CDR3 length: 16 amino acids. The germline CDR1 and CDR2 sequences are MNHEY and SVGEGT.

The rearrangement uses TRBV5-4 and TRBJ2-4; 7 bases match TRBD2. The V and J ends lost 7 bases and 8 bases, in that order; junction bases with no gene match: 9. This CDR3 is built from 13 residues. Germline-derived CDR1 and CDR2 are SGHNT and YYREEE (reference sequence). The CDR3 spells CASRGEIRDIQYF. The CDR3 nucleotides read TGTGCCAGCCGGGGGGAAATCCGGGACATTCAGTACTTC.

This chain connects TRBV7-2 to TRBJ2-2; 7 nucleotides line up with TRBD2. The V and J ends lost 8 bases and 6 bases, in that order; junction bases with no gene match: 6. The CDR3 is 13 residues long. The germline CDR1 and CDR2 sequences are SGHTA and FQGNSA. The CDR3 loop is CASQVAGAGELFF. The DNA of the CDR3 is TGTGCCAGCCAAGTGGCGGGAGCCGGGGAGCTGTTTTTT.

The chain has TRBV2 and TRBJ1-1; D is ambiguous. Germline CDR1 SNHLY, CDR2 FYNNEI. The V and J ends lost 8 bases and 2 bases respectively, with 12 bases between them. The CDR3 consists of 13 residues. This CDR3 is CASLAETNTEAFF. As DNA, the CDR3 is TGTGCCAGCCTCGCGGAGACTAACACTGAAGCTTTCTTT.

This chain links TRBV5-1 with TRBJ2-3; D unclear. V was trimmed by 4 bases and J by 0 bases, leaving 9 bases between them. Germline V CDR1 and CDR2: SGHRS, YFSETQ. The CDR3 runs to 14 residues. The CDR3 DNA follows: TGCGCCAGCAGCCCACAAACCAGCACAGATACGCAGTATTTT. It codes for CASSPQTSTDTQYF.

CDR3 protein: CASSLRQTSYNEQFF. The CDR3 bases are TGTGCCAGCAGCTTGCGACAGACCTCCTACAATGAGCAGTTCTTC. The gene calls are TRBV5-4 and TRBJ2-1, with D possibly TRBD1 on 5 matching bases. V was clipped by 1 base and J by 0 bases, with 8 bases between them. Germline CDR1 reads SGHNT; CDR2 reads YYREEE (reference sequence). The CDR3 sequence is 15 residues long.

The CDR3 spells CASSQNRQGGGYTF. The DNA for the CDR3 is TGTGCCAGCAGCCAGAATAGACAGGGCGGAGGCTACACCTTC. The chain links TRBV7-2 to TRBJ1-2, with 7 bases fitting TRBD1. J was trimmed by 8 bases and V by 5 bases; bases with no gene match: 11. This CDR3 region has 14 residues. CDR1 and CDR2 (germline): SGHTA, FQGNSA.

The V and J genes are TRBV6-5 and TRBJ2-7; unclear D gene. This CDR3 is built from 12 residues. Trimming shortened V by 6 bases and J by 0 bases, and 6 bases separated the two germline ends. Germline V gene lookup returns CDR1 MNHEY and CDR2 SVGAGI. CDR3 residues: CASSSSSYEQYF. As DNA, the CDR3 is TGTGCCAGCAGCTCTAGCTCCTACGAGCAGTACTTC.

V and J are TRBV5-4 and TRBJ1-4, with a tentative D call TRBD1 (6 bases). CDR1 SGHNT and CDR2 YYREEE come from the germline V gene (reference sequence). This CDR3 has 14 amino acids. Trimming removed 4 bases from V and 4 bases from J, with 11 bases in between. The CDR3, as DNA: TGTGCCAGCAGCCTGGACAGATATAATGAAAAACTGTTTTTT. Its protein product is CASSLDRYNEKLFF.

CDR3 protein: CASSLYRTPNQSAAPLHF. The CDR3 DNA reads TGTGCCAGCAGTTTATACAGGACCCCTAATCAATCAGCTGCACCCCTCCACTTT. The chain couples TRBV27 to TRBJ1-6, with TRBD1 as a possible D gene (5 bases). The CDR3 extends over 18 amino acids. CDR1 MNHEY and CDR2 SMNVEV come from the germline V gene (reference sequence). V was pared by 1 base and J by 11 bases, with 24 bases between.